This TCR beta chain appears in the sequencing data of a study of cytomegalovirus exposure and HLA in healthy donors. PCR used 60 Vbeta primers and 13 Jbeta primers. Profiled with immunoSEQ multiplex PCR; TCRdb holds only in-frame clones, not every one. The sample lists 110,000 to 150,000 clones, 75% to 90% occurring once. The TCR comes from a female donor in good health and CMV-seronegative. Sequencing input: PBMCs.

The CDR3 loop reads CASRDRETGANVLTF. CDR3 DNA sequence: TGCGCCAGCAGGGACAGGGAAACTGGGGCCAACGTCCTGACTTTC. The chain employs TRBV4-1 and TRBJ2-6, with 8 bases that match TRBD1. The J segment lost 2 bases and the V segment lost 6 bases, leaving 3 bases of the junction unmatched. The V gene's germline CDR1 is MGHRA and CDR2 YSYEKL. This CDR3 spans 15 amino acids.